This is a list of T cell receptor beta chains from one sample in a study of shared clonotypes between healthy human individuals. Clones were read by immunoSEQ multiplex PCR, and TCRdb kept only the in-frame ones, dropping some. The repertoire includes over 2 million clones, approximately 94% of them detected once, and 0.9% to 1.3% sits in the top ten. The sample comprised naive CD8+ T cells sorted from blood. These receptor sequences come from a man aged 18-30 years in good health. CDR3s include the opening cysteine and the closing phenylalanine or tryptophan. D genes are given only for firm matches. For some rows the clone size is stated as once, few or many, or as a class when expanded; others skip it.

>TRBJ2-1|TRBV28|.|.
CASSTRASTSYNEQFF
TGTGCCAGCAGCACCAGGGCTAGCACCTCCTACAATGAGCAGTTCTTC
>TRBJ2-3|TRBV7-8|.|.
CASSLVQGPFLTDTQYF
TGTGCCAGCAGCTTAGTACAGGGCCCTTTCCTCACAGATACGCAGTATTTT
>TRBJ2-7|TRBV11-2|TRBD1|.
CASSETTGASYEQYF
TGTGCCAGCAGCGAGACGACAGGGGCATCCTACGAGCAGTACTTC
>TRBJ2-3|TRBV10-2|.|.
CASSWEDTQYF
TGCGCCAGCAGTTGGGAAGATACGCAGTATTTT
>TRBJ2-3|TRBV2|TRBD2|.
CASGGAGQPDTQYF
TGTGCCAGTGGAGGAGCGGGGCAGCCGGATACGCAGTATTTT
>TRBJ2-6|TRBV5-5|.|.
CASSLEVRSSGANVLTF
TGTGCCAGCAGCTTGGAGGTCCGCAGCTCTGGGGCCAACGTCCTGACTTTC
>TRBJ2-7|TRBV27|.|.
CASSLDSSVNEQYF
TGTGCCAGCAGCCTAGACTCGTCAGTAAACGAGCAGTACTTC
>TRBJ1-3|TRBV10-2|TRBD1|.
CASSESGQLNTIYF
TGCGCCAGCAGTGAGTCGGGACAGCTAAACACCATATATTTT
>TRBJ1-4|TRBV11-1|.|.
CASSLAPGAKLFF
TGTGCCAGCAGCTTAGCGCCGGGTGCAAAACTGTTTTTT
>TRBJ2-7|TRBV10-1|.|.
CASSESVGYEQYF
TGCGCCAGCAGTGAGTCTGTAGGGTACGAGCAGTACTTC
>TRBJ2-5|TRBV6-5|.|.
CASSSLAIQETQYF
TGTGCCAGCAGTTCTCTAGCGATCCAAGAGACCCAGTACTTC
>TRBJ1-5|TRBV19|.|few
CASSPGQFHQPQHF
TGTGCCAGTAGTCCCGGACAGTTCCATCAGCCCCAGCATTTT
>TRBJ2-7|TRBV7-9|.|.
CASSLDPGSYEQYF
TGTGCCAGCAGCTTAGATCCGGGTTCCTACGAGCAGTACTTC
>TRBJ2-7|TRBV27|TRBD1|.
CASSPPGQVYEQYF
TGTGCCAGCAGTCCACCGGGACAGGTGTACGAGCAGTACTTC
>TRBJ1-1|TRBV5-6|.|once
CASSLGYGVTEAFF
TGTGCCAGCAGCTTGGGTTATGGGGTCACTGAAGCTTTCTTT
>TRBJ2-7|TRBV19|.|.
CASGLSYEQYF
TGTGCCAGCGGGTTGTCCTACGAGCAGTACTTC
>TRBJ2-7|TRBV27|TRBD2|.
CASSLGGDGSYEQYF
TGTGCCAGCAGTTTAGGGGGGGATGGGTCCTACGAGCAGTACTTC
>TRBJ1-5|TRBV27|.|.
CASSPPGNQPQHF
TGTGCCAGCAGTCCCCCCGGCAATCAGCCCCAGCATTTT
>TRBJ1-4|TRBV7-9|TRBD1|.
CASSSPDRGREKLFF
TGTGCCAGCAGCTCACCGGACAGGGGTCGGGAAAAACTGTTTTTT
>TRBJ1-1|TRBV5-4|TRBD1|.
CASSLGGTAEMMNTEAFF
TGTGCCAGCAGCTTGGGGGGGACAGCCGAAATGATGAACACTGAAGCTTTCTTT
>TRBJ2-1|TRBV10-3|TRBD2|.
CAIAGEATYNEQFF
TGTGCCATCGCGGGGGAGGCAACCTACAATGAGCAGTTCTTC
>TRBJ2-1|TRBV2|TRBD1|once
CASRAGTGDENEQFF
TGTGCCAGCAGAGCCGGGACAGGGGATGAGAATGAGCAGTTCTTC
>TRBJ2-2|TRBV29-1|.|.
CSAELGIGSTGELFF
TGCAGCGCCGAGCTAGGGATCGGGTCCACCGGGGAGCTGTTTTTT
>TRBJ1-6|TRBV19|TRBD1|once
CASSIFSGTGGANSPLHF
TGTGCCAGTAGTATTTTCTCCGGGACAGGGGGTGCCAATTCACCCCTCCACTTT
>TRBJ2-1|TRBV4-1|.|once
CASSQVASRDYNEQFF
TGCGCCAGCAGCCAAGTGGCGTCCAGAGACTACAATGAGCAGTTCTTC
>TRBJ2-1|TRBV19|TRBD1|once
CASSIVGGTGSYNEQFF
TGTGCCAGTAGTATAGTGGGCGGGACAGGATCTTACAATGAGCAGTTCTTC
>TRBJ2-7|TRBV27|.|.
CASSFGYEQYF
TGTGCCAGCAGTTTCGGCTACGAGCAGTACTTC
>TRBJ2-5|TRBV28|TRBD1|.
CASSSDRDSYQETQYF
TGTGCCAGCAGTTCAGACCGGGACAGCTACCAAGAGACCCAGTACTTC